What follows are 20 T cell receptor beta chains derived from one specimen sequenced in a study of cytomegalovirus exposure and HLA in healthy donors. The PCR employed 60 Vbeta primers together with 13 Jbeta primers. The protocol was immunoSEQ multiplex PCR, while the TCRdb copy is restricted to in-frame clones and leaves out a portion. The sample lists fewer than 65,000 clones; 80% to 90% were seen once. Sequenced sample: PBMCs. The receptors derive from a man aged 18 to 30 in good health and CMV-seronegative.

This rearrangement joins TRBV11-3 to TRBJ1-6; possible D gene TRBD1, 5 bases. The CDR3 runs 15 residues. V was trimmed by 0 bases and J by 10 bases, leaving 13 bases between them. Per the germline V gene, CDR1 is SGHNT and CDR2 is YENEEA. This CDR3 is CASSLDRAGTSPLHF. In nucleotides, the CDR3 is TGTGCCAGCAGCTTAGATCGGGCGGGGACCTCACCCCTCCACTTT.

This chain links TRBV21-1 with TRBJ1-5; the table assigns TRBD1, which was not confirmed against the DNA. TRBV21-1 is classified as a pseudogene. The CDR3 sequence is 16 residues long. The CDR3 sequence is CASSKAPDRTNQPQHF. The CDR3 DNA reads TGTGCCAGCAGCAAAGCGCCAGACAGGACAAATCAGCCCCAGCATTTT.

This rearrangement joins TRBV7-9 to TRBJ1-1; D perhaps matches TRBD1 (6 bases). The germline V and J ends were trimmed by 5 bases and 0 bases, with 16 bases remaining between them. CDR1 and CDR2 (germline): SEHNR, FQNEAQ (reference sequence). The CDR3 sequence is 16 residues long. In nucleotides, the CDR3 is TGTGCCAGCAGCGTCCCGAGGGGACACCTGAACACTGAAGCTTTCTTT. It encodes CASSVPRGHLNTEAFF.

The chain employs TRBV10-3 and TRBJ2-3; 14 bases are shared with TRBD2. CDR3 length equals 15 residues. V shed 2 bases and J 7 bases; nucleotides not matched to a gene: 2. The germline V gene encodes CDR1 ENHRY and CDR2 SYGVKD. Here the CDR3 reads CAISEGLAGGNTQYF. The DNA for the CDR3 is TGTGCCATCAGTGAGGGACTAGCGGGGGGAAATACGCAGTATTTT.

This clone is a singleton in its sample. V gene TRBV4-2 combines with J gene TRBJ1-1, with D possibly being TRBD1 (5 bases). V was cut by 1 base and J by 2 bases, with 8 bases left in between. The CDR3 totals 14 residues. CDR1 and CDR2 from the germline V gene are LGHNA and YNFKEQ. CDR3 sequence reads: CASSQAQGNTEAFF. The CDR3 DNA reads TGTGCCAGCAGCCAAGCCCAGGGCAACACTGAAGCTTTCTTT.

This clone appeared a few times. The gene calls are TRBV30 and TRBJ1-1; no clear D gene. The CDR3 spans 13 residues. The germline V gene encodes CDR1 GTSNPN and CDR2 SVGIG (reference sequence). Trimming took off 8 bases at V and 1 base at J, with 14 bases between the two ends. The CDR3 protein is CAGQAQPNTEAFF. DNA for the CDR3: TGTGCCGGCCAGGCACAGCCGAACACTGAAGCTTTCTTT.

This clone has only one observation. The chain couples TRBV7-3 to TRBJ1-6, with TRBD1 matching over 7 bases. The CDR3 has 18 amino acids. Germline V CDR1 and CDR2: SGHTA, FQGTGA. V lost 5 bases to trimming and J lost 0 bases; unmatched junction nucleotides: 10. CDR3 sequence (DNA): TGTGCCAGCAGCAAAGACAGGGCGCTAAGCTCCTATAATTCACCCCTCCACTTT. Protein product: CASSKDRALSSYNSPLHF.

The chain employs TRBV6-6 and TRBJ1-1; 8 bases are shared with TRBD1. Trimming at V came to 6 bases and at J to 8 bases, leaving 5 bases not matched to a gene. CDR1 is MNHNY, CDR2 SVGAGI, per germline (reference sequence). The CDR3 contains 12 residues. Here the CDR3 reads CASRYDRGEAFF. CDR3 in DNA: TGTGCCAGCAGATACGACAGGGGCGAAGCTTTCTTT.

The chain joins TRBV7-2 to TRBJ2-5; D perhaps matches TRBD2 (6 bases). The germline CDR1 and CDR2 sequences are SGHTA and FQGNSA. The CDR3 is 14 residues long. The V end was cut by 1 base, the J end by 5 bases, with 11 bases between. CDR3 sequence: CASSLGGSGETQYF. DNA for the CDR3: TGTGCCAGCAGCTTAGGAGGCAGCGGGGAGACCCAGTACTTC.

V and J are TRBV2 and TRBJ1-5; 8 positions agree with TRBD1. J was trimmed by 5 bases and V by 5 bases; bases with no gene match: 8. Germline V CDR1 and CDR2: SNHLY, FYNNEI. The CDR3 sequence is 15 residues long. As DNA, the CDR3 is TGTGCCAGCAGTATGGAACAGGGGGTTGATCAGCCCCAGCATTTT. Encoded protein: CASSMEQGVDQPQHF.

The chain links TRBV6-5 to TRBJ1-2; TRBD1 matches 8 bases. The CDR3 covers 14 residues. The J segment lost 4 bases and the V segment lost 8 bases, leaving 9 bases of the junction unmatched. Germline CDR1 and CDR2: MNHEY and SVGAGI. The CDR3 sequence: CASGSTGGGYGYTF. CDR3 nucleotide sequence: TGTGCCAGCGGATCTACAGGGGGTGGCTATGGCTACACCTTC.

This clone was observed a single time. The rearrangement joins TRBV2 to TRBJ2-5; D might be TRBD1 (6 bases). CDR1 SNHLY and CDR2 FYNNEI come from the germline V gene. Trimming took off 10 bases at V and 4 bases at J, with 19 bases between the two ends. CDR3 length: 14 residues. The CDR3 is CAILTPQGTETQYF. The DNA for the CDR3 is TGTGCCATCCTTACCCCCCAGGGGACAGAGACCCAGTACTTC. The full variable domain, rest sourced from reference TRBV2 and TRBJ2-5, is EPEVTQTPSHQVTQMGQEVILRCVPISNHLYFYWYRQILGQKVEFLVSFYNNEISEKSEIFDDQFSVERPDGSNFTLKIRSTKLEDSAMYFCAILTPQGTETQYFGPGTRLLVL.

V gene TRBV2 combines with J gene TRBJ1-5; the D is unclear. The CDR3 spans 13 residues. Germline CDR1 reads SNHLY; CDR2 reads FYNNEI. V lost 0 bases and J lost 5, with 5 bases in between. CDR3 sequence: CASSEASDQPQHF. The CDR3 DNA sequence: TGTGCCAGCAGTGAAGCGAGTGATCAGCCCCAGCATTTT.

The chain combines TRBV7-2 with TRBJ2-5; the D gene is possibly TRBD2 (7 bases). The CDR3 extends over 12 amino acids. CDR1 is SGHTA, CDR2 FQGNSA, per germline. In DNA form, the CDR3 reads TGTGCGGGCGCGGGGGCCGGGGAGACCCAGTACTTC. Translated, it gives CAGAGAGETQYF.

The CDR3 nucleotides read TGTGCCACCAGCAGAGAACAATTCTACGAGCAGTACTTC. Its translation is CATSREQFYEQYF. J is TRBJ2-7 and V is TRBV15, with D hard to call. Germline V gene sequence: CDR1 LNHNV, CDR2 YYDKDF (reference sequence). V was pared by 0 bases and J by 3 bases, with 6 bases between. CDR3 size: 13 residues.

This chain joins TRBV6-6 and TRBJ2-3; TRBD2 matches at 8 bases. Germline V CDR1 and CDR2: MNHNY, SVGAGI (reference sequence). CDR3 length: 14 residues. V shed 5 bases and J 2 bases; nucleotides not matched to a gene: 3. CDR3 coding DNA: TGTGCCAGCAGTAGCGGGGGATACACAGATACGCAGTATTTT. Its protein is CASSSGGYTDTQYF.

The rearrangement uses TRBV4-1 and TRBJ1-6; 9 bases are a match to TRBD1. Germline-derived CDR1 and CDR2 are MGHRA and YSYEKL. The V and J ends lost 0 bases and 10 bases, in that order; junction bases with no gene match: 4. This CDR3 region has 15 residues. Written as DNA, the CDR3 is TGCGCCAGCAGCCAAGAGGGACAGGGTAGGTCACCCCTCCACTTT. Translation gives CASSQEGQGRSPLHF.

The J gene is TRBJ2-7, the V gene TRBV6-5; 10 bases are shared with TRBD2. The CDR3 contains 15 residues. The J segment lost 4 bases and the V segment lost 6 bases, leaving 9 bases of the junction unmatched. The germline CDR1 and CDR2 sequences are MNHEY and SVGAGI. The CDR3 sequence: CASSLGGTSAYEQYF. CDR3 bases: TGTGCCAGCAGCCTGGGGGGGACTAGCGCTTACGAGCAGTACTTC.

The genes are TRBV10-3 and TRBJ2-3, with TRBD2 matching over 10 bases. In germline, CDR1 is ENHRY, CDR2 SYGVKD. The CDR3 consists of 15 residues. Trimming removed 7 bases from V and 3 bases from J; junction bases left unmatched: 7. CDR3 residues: CAINFGTSATDTQYF. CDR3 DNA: TGTGCCATCAATTTCGGGACTAGCGCTACAGATACGCAGTATTTT.

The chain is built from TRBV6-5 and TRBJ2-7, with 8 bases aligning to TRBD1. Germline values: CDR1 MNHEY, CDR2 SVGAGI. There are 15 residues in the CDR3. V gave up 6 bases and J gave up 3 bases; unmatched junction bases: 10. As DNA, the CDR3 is TGTGCCAGCAGGCCCCGACAGGGGATGGACTACGAGCAGTACTTC. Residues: CASRPRQGMDYEQYF.